Presented here are 18 T cell receptor beta chains from one specimen sequenced in a study of blood T cell repertoires in COVID-19 (dated by TCRdb to the early 2020s). Libraries came from the immunoSEQ multiplex PCR assay. This immuneACCESS table, as held by TCRdb, lists in-frame sequences with V and J called but not all clones. Of the missing ones, under half trace to an unresolved V gene in checked studies; the others have no known cause. For this sample there are more than 90,000 clones; roughly 83% appear just once. Approximately 0.77% of the sample goes to the ten largest clones. Sequenced input: peripheral blood. Every receptor here comes from a woman in her seventies with acute or convalescent COVID-19.

This clone was seen a few times. The rearrangement joins TRBV18 to TRBJ1-1; 10 bases agree with TRBD1. The trim removed 2 bases at V and 5 bases at J, leaving 8 bases unmatched. Per germline, CDR1 KGHSH and CDR2 LQKENI. The CDR3 contains 16 residues. The CDR3 DNA reads as TGTGCCAGCTCACCAGGGGACAGGGGTTTTTGGACTGAAGCTTTCTTT. Translating gives CASSPGDRGFWTEAFF.

This chain joins TRBV12-5 and TRBJ2-1, with 9 bases that match TRBD1. Germline trimming cut 3 bases from V and 10 bases from J; bases unmatched to any gene: 10. The CDR3 is 15 residues long. Germline loops: CDR1 LGHNT, CDR2 FRNRAP. The CDR3 sequence: CASGLVGQGWGEQFF. CDR3 DNA sequence: TGTGCTAGTGGTTTAGTGGGACAGGGCTGGGGGGAGCAGTTCTTC.

CDR3 sequence (DNA): TGTGCCAGCAGCCCGTCCCGGGAAATTTACGAGCAGTACTTC. This translates into CASSPSREIYEQYF. The chain combines TRBV3-1 (or the pseudogene TRBV3-2) with TRBJ2-7, with a tentative D call TRBD2 (5 bases). CDR1 is LGHDT, CDR2 YNNKEL, per germline (reference sequence). The CDR3 is 14 residues long. The V and J ends lost 4 bases and 4 bases respectively, with 14 bases between them.

The table lists this clone with a few counts. V and J are TRBV18 and TRBJ2-2; D may be TRBD2 (5 bases). Germline V gene lookup returns CDR1 KGHSH and CDR2 LQKENI. V was pared by 4 bases and J by 3 bases, with 9 bases between. This CDR3 comprises 14 residues. The chain's CDR3 is CASSLGLDTGELFF. As DNA, the CDR3 is TGTGCCAGCTCACTTGGACTGGACACCGGGGAGCTGTTTTTT.

The CDR3 nucleotides are TGTGCCAGCAGCTCTTCCGGGACAGGATACTCACCCCTCCACTTT. Protein sequence: CASSSSGTGYSPLHF. V usage is TRBV7-8 and J usage is TRBJ1-6; 8 nucleotides agree with TRBD1. The V and J ends lost 4 bases and 10 bases, in that order; junction bases with no gene match: 9. The CDR3 spans 15 residues. CDR1 and CDR2 (germline): SGHVS, FQNEAQ. Variable domain in full (rest from reference TRBV7-8 and TRBJ1-6): GAGVSQSPRYKVAKRGQDVALRCDPISGHVSLFWYQQALGQGPEFLTYFQNEAQLDKSGLPSDRFFAERPEGSVSTLKIQRTQQEDSAVYLCASSSSGTGYSPLHFGNGTRLTVT.

The chain has TRBV19 and TRBJ2-1; 12 bases align to TRBD2. V was pared by 4 bases and J by 5 bases, with 6 bases of the junction left unmatched. The CDR3 runs 16 residues. The V gene's germline CDR1 is LNHDA and CDR2 SQIVND (reference sequence). CDR3: CASSNPTSGRDNEQFF. The CDR3 region has the DNA TGTGCCAGTAGTAACCCGACTAGCGGGAGAGACAATGAGCAGTTCTTC.

V and J are TRBV9 and TRBJ1-2; 11 nucleotides match TRBD1. From germline, CDR1 is SGDLS and CDR2 YYNGEE. CDR3 length: 14 residues. The junction had 6 bases not matched to a gene; V was cut back by 4 bases and J by 7 bases. The CDR3 spells CASSLGQGAFGYTF. CDR3 sequence (DNA): TGTGCCAGCAGCCTCGGACAGGGGGCGTTTGGCTACACCTTC.

The chain links TRBV6-5 to TRBJ2-5; weak D call: TRBD1 (6 bases). CDR1 and CDR2 from the germline V gene are MNHEY and SVGAGI. V was cut by 6 bases and J by 1 base, with 15 bases left in between. This CDR3 comprises 15 residues. The CDR3 sequence is CASRVIQGIQETQYF. DNA for the CDR3: TGTGCCAGCAGGGTCATTCAGGGGATCCAAGAGACCCAGTACTTC.

The chain joins TRBV7-3 to TRBJ2-2, with 10 bases lining up with TRBD2. The germline CDR1 and CDR2 sequences are SGHTA and FQGTGA. CDR3 size: 15 residues. With V trimmed by 8 bases and J by 3 bases, 6 bases remained unmatched. CDR3 DNA sequence: TGTGCCAGCGCTAGCGGGAGTTGGTACACCGGGGAGCTGTTTTTT. This sequence encodes CASASGSWYTGELFF.

The chain joins TRBV9 to TRBJ2-1, with TRBD2 matching over 10 bases. The CDR3 contains 15 residues. Germline V gives CDR1 SGDLS, CDR2 YYNGEE. V lost 0 bases to trimming and J lost 6 bases; unmatched junction nucleotides: 3. The CDR3 sequence: CASSVGASGSNEQFF. The CDR3 nucleotides read TGTGCCAGCAGCGTAGGCGCTAGCGGGAGCAATGAGCAGTTCTTC.

CDR3 sequence: CASSLEMGRGRGYTF. Written as DNA, the CDR3 is TGTGCCAGCAGCTTAGAGATGGGCAGGGGGCGAGGCTACACCTTC. V and J are TRBV7-2 and TRBJ1-2, with 8 bases matching TRBD1. The junction had 9 bases not matched to a gene; V was cut back by 1 base and J by 8 bases. CDR3 size: 15 residues. Germline V gives CDR1 SGHTA, CDR2 FQGNSA.

This chain links TRBV4-1 with TRBJ1-4; D unclear. CDR1 and CDR2 (germline): MGHRA, YSYEKL. CDR3 size: 17 residues. Trimming cost V 0 bases and J 4 bases, with 15 bases left between them. The CDR3, as DNA: TGCGCCAGCAGCCAAGATGTACGAACGAGTCTTAATGAAAAACTGTTTTTT. Protein sequence: CASSQDVRTSLNEKLFF.

The J gene is TRBJ2-6, the V gene TRBV5-1; no clear D gene. With 2 bases removed from V and 0 bases from J, the gap between germline ends came to 6 bases. The CDR3 sequence is 15 residues long. The germline CDR1 and CDR2 sequences are SGHRS and YFSETQ. The CDR3 DNA is TGCGCCAGCAGCTTCGTCCTCTCTGGGGCCAACGTCCTGACTTTC. It codes for CASSFVLSGANVLTF.

The CDR3 protein is CASSVRGDNEQFF. The CDR3 DNA is TGTGCCAGCAGCGTAAGGGGCGACAATGAGCAGTTCTTC. The chain links TRBV9 to TRBJ2-1; weak D call: TRBD1 (5 bases). Deletions cut 1 base from V and 5 bases from J, with 7 bases between. This CDR3 comprises 13 residues. Germline-derived CDR1 and CDR2 are SGDLS and YYNGEE. The full variable domain, its missing parts supplied by reference TRBV9 and TRBJ2-1, is DSGVTQTPKHLITATGQRVTLRCSPRSGDLSVYWYQQSLDQGLQFLIQYYNGEERAKGNILERFSAQQFPDLHSELNLSSLELGDSALYFCASSVRGDNEQFFGPGTRLTVL.

The V gene is TRBV3-1 (or the pseudogene TRBV3-2), the J gene TRBJ2-5; 8 bases match TRBD2. The germline V gene has CDR1 LGHDT and CDR2 YNNKEL (reference sequence). The length of the CDR3 is 16 residues. V dropped 5 bases and J dropped 2; count of bases not matched to a gene: 10. In nucleotides, the CDR3 is TGTGCCAGCAGCTTGCGCTCGGGGGGGCGGCAAGAGACCCAGTACTTC. This translates into CASSLRSGGRQETQYF.

This rearrangement joins TRBV7-9 to TRBJ2-3; 12 bases align to TRBD2. With 5 bases clipped from V and 0 bases from J, the junction kept 9 bases outside the gene matches. Germline-derived CDR1 and CDR2 are SEHNR and FQNEAQ (reference sequence). This CDR3 has 18 residues. CDR3 coding DNA: TGTGCCAGCAGCGAGACTAGCGGGGGACGTCCTAGCACAGATACGCAGTATTTT. Protein product: CASSETSGGRPSTDTQYF.

The chain employs TRBV3-1 (or the pseudogene TRBV3-2) and TRBJ2-5; no clear D gene. V was shortened by 6 bases and J by 2 bases, with 7 bases between the two germline ends. Germline values: CDR1 LGHDT, CDR2 YNNKEL (reference sequence). This CDR3 is built from 12 residues. The CDR3 loop is CASSQYQETQYF. The CDR3 DNA reads TGTGCCAGCAGTCAGTATCAAGAGACCCAGTACTTC.

This clone was observed once. The junction departs from the called germline gene at one end, perhaps through a read error. The rearrangement joins TRBV3-1 (or the pseudogene TRBV3-2) to TRBJ2-1, with 7 bases fitting TRBD2. The CDR3 is 15 amino acids. Germline values: CDR1 LGHDT, CDR2 YNNKEL (reference sequence). The CDR3 sequence: CASRQGRTRGNEQFF. Written as DNA, the CDR3 is TGTGCCAGCAGGCAAGGTCGGACTAGGGGAAATGAGCAGTTCTTC.